The 5 T cell receptor beta chains below all came from one sample that was sequenced in a study of blood T cell repertoires in COVID-19. The table came from immunoSEQ multiplex PCR; TCRdb's copy has only in-frame clones and leaves some out. Altogether roughly 380,000 clones are present, 81% being singletons, with the ten largest covering around 1%. The sequenced sample was peripheral blood. These receptors originate from a human donor with acute or convalescent COVID-19. The donor label of this sample is uncertain.

The genes are TRBV5-4 and TRBJ2-4, with D maybe TRBD1 (5 bases). Between the trimmed V and J ends, which lost 0 bases and 2 bases, there was a span of 12 bases. CDR1 and CDR2 from the germline V gene are SGHNT and YYREEE (reference sequence). The CDR3 runs 16 residues. CDR3 in amino acids: CASSLDRRGSKNIQYF. The CDR3 DNA sequence: TGTGCCAGCAGCTTGGATCGAAGGGGCTCCAAAAACATTCAGTACTTC.

The table lists this clone with a few counts. V usage is TRBV11-2 and J usage is TRBJ1-1; tentatively, D is TRBD1 (6 bases). The germline V and J ends were trimmed by 5 bases and 3 bases, with 16 bases remaining between them. This CDR3 contains 15 residues. Germline lookup yields CDR1 SGHAT and CDR2 FQNNGV. Written as DNA, the CDR3 is TGTGCCAGCAGCCCGAGGGGGGGCGCGTACACTGAAGCTTTCTTT. Encoded protein: CASSPRGGAYTEAFF.

The gene calls are TRBV6-5 and TRBJ1-5; 8 bases match TRBD1. The CDR3 covers 14 residues. The ends lost 5 bases at V and 7 bases at J; junction bases unmatched: 7. Looked up from germline, CDR1 is MNHEY and CDR2 is SVGAGI. CDR3 in DNA: TGTGCCAGCAGTCGTGGACAGGGACGGCAGCCCCAGCATTTT. Protein: CASSRGQGRQPQHF.

The chain couples TRBV13 to TRBJ1-6; D may be TRBD1 (6 bases). The CDR3 extends over 17 amino acids. The germline V and J ends were trimmed by 5 bases and 7 bases, with 21 bases remaining between them. CDR1 PRHDT and CDR2 FYEKMQ come from the germline V gene (reference sequence). The CDR3, as DNA: TGTGCCAGCAGCCGTAGACAGGCCGCCCGCGTCAATTCACCCCTCCACTTT. Translating gives CASSRRQAARVNSPLHF.

This chain uses TRBV7-2 with TRBJ2-5; 8 bases are shared with TRBD1. This CDR3 has 18 amino acids. Germline loops: CDR1 SGHTA, CDR2 FQGNSA. V shed 1 base, J shed 1 base, and the junction held 11 bases outside the gene matches. DNA of the CDR3: TGTGCCAGCAGCTTAGACATGGTCTGGACAGGGCTCCAAGAGACCCAGTACTTC. It yields the protein CASSLDMVWTGLQETQYF. Variable domain in full (rest from reference TRBV7-2 and TRBJ2-5): GAGVSQSPSNKVTEKGKDVELRCDPISGHTALYWYRQSLGQGLEFLIYFQGNSAPDKSGLPSDRFSAERTGGSVSTLTIQRTQQEDSAVYLCASSLDMVWTGLQETQYFGPGTRLLVL.